These T cell receptor beta chains were read from a single sample in a study of T cells after yellow fever vaccination. MiXCR was run by TCRdb on the 5' RACE reads, yielding one entry per CDR3 protein. The sample has 450,000 to 650,000 distinct CDR3 sequences; 21% are singletons. The input for sequencing was PBMCs, taken 21 days after the first yellow fever vaccination. These receptor sequences come from a man aged 18 to 30 who received the YFV17D yellow fever vaccine. The CDR3 runs from the conserved cysteine through the conserved F or W. The order of the fields is D gene, clone size, J gene, V gene, CDR3 protein, CDR3 DNA. A D gene is named only where the DNA matches it firmly. Rows may omit the clone size; those that give it use once, few, many or a size class.

D: -; size: -; J: TRBJ2-5; V: TRBV5-5; CDR3: CASSLRGGYQETQYF; DNA: TGTGCCAGCAGCTTGAGGGGGGGGTACCAAGAGACCCAGTACTTC
D: -; size: few; J: TRBJ2-3; V: TRBV20-1; CDR3: CSTPGPGSTDTQYF; DNA: TGCAGCACCCCGGGGCCGGGTAGCACAGATACGCAGTATTTT
D: TRBD1; size: -; J: TRBJ1-2; V: TRBV28; CDR3: CATGTVYGYTF; DNA: TGTGCCACCGGGACAGTCTATGGCTACACCTTC
D: TRBD1; size: -; J: TRBJ2-3; V: TRBV6-1; CDR3: CASSADWDSGGSNTQYF; DNA: TGTGCCAGCAGTGCAGACTGGGATTCAGGGGGCTCAAATACGCAGTATTTT
D: -; size: -; J: TRBJ1-1; V: TRBV6-2/TRBV6-3; CDR3: CASSNPEGTEAFF; DNA: TGTGCCAGCAGCAACCCCGAGGGGACTGAAGCTTTCTTT
D: -; size: few; J: TRBJ2-5; V: TRBV5-1; CDR3: CATGRSQETQYF; DNA: TGCGCCACCGGACGGTCCCAAGAGACCCAGTACTTC
D: -; size: -; J: TRBJ2-7; V: TRBV9; CDR3: CASSRAGAFSYEQYF; DNA: TGTGCCAGCAGCCGGGCAGGGGCCTTCTCCTACGAGCAGTACTTC
D: TRBD2; size: few; J: TRBJ2-1; V: TRBV5-1; CDR3: CASSPPLAGLYNEQFF; DNA: TGCGCCAGCAGCCCGCCACTAGCGGGGCTTTACAATGAGCAGTTCTTC
D: -; size: -; J: TRBJ1-2; V: TRBV6-2/TRBV6-3; CDR3: CASSLQENYGYTF; DNA: TGTGCCAGCAGCCTACAGGAAAACTATGGCTACACCTTC
D: -; size: -; J: TRBJ2-1; V: TRBV5-1; CDR3: CASSREDNEQFF; DNA: TGCGCCAGCAGCAGAGAGGACAATGAGCAGTTCTTC
D: -; size: -; J: TRBJ1-4; V: TRBV5-1; CDR3: CASSFQGPDEKLFF; DNA: TGCGCCAGCAGCTTCCAGGGTCCTGATGAAAAACTGTTTTTT
D: TRBD2; size: few; J: TRBJ2-3; V: TRBV5-5; CDR3: CASSLAKASGGITDTQYF; DNA: TGTGCCAGCAGCTTGGCCAAAGCCAGCGGGGGGATCACAGATACGCAGTATTTT
D: -; size: -; J: TRBJ2-7; V: TRBV5-1; CDR3: CASSIRVDEQYF; DNA: TGCGCCAGCAGCATCAGGGTCGACGAGCAGTACTTC
D: TRBD2; size: -; J: TRBJ2-3; V: TRBV4-2; CDR3: CASSQVAGADTQYF; DNA: TGTGCCAGCAGCCAAGTCGCGGGGGCAGATACGCAGTATTTT
D: -; size: few; J: TRBJ2-1; V: TRBV5-4; CDR3: CASSLTRSSYNEQFF; DNA: TGTGCCAGCAGCCTGACCAGGAGCTCCTACAATGAGCAGTTCTTC
D: TRBD2; size: -; J: TRBJ2-5; V: TRBV12-3/TRBV12-4; CDR3: CASSYNSGGAETQYF; DNA: TGTGCCAGCAGTTACAACAGCGGGGGGGCGGAGACCCAGTACTTC
D: TRBD2; size: -; J: TRBJ2-3; V: TRBV28; CDR3: CASSHRGLAGGSTDTQYF; DNA: TGTGCCAGCAGTCACCGGGGACTAGCGGGGGGGAGCACAGATACGCAGTATTTT
D: -; size: -; J: TRBJ2-3; V: TRBV10-3; CDR3: CAIRASQGTDTQYF; DNA: TGTGCCATCAGAGCGAGTCAGGGCACAGATACGCAGTATTTT
D: TRBD1; size: -; J: TRBJ2-3; V: TRBV27; CDR3: CASSADRGFTDTQYF; DNA: TGTGCCAGCAGTGCGGACAGGGGATTCACAGATACGCAGTATTTT
D: -; size: few; J: TRBJ2-2; V: TRBV11-2; CDR3: CASSHWRVHPRNTGELFF; DNA: TGTGCCAGCAGCCACTGGCGGGTACATCCTAGGAACACCGGGGAGCTGTTTTTT
D: -; size: -; J: TRBJ1-3; V: TRBV4-3; CDR3: CASSQGWGLVSGNTIYF; DNA: TGCGCCAGCAGCCAAGGCTGGGGGTTGGTGTCTGGAAACACCATATATTTT
D: -; size: -; J: TRBJ1-3; V: TRBV28; CDR3: CASSSPGGGERNTIYF; DNA: TGTGCCAGCAGTTCACCGGGCGGGGGGGAAAGAAACACCATATATTTT
D: TRBD2; size: -; J: TRBJ2-3; V: TRBV5-1; CDR3: CASSAGGEDTQYF; DNA: TGCGCCAGCAGCGCGGGGGGAGAGGATACGCAGTATTTT
D: -; size: -; J: TRBJ1-2; V: TRBV28; CDR3: CASSLSDKSYYTF; DNA: TGTGCCAGCAGTTTGTCAGACAAAAGCTACTACACCTTC
D: TRBD2; size: -; J: TRBJ2-3; V: TRBV6-4; CDR3: CASSDSIAGSGTDTQYF; DNA: TGTGCCAGCAGTGACTCCATAGCGGGGTCTGGCACAGATACGCAGTATTTT
D: TRBD1; size: -; J: TRBJ2-5; V: TRBV29-1; CDR3: CSGGTGVGETQYF; DNA: TGCAGCGGGGGGACAGGCGTAGGAGAGACCCAGTACTTC
D: -; size: -; J: TRBJ2-7; V: TRBV7-6; CDR3: CASSLDHGGSEQYF; DNA: TGTGCCAGCAGCTTAGATCACGGGGGCAGCGAGCAGTACTTC
D: -; size: few; J: TRBJ1-5; V: TRBV4-2; CDR3: CASSQVDSIGVDQPQHF; DNA: TGTGCCAGCAGCCAAGTCGATAGTATCGGGGTGGATCAGCCCCAGCATTTT
D: TRBD1; size: few; J: TRBJ1-5; V: TRBV10-2; CDR3: CASSTDRAVGNQPQHF; DNA: TGCGCCAGCAGTACGGACAGGGCGGTTGGCAATCAGCCCCAGCATTTT
D: TRBD2; size: many; J: TRBJ2-1; V: TRBV18; CDR3: CASSPQRGDDNEQFF; DNA: TGTGCCAGCTCACCACAGCGGGGGGATGACAATGAGCAGTTCTTC
D: -; size: few; J: TRBJ2-7; V: TRBV27; CDR3: CASSLFPSYEQYF; DNA: TGTGCCAGCAGTTTATTCCCCTCCTACGAGCAGTACTTC
D: -; size: few; J: TRBJ2-3; V: TRBV7-6; CDR3: CASSLAGSETDTQYF; DNA: TGTGCCAGCAGCTTAGCCGGGTCGGAGACAGATACGCAGTATTTT
D: -; size: few; J: TRBJ2-7; V: TRBV7-2; CDR3: CASSLVRIGYEQYF; DNA: TGTGCCAGCAGCTTAGTCAGAATTGGCTACGAGCAGTACTTC
D: -; size: few; J: TRBJ2-7; V: TRBV5-1; CDR3: CASSQSGTSYEQYF; DNA: TGCGCCAGCAGCCAGTCCGGGACATCCTACGAGCAGTACTTC
D: -; size: -; J: TRBJ2-2; V: TRBV5-1; CDR3: CASSQVVGTGELFF; DNA: TGCGCCAGCAGCCAAGTCGTGGGTACCGGGGAGCTGTTTTTT
D: -; size: -; J: TRBJ2-7; V: TRBV6-1; CDR3: CARGGRGQYF; DNA: TGTGCCCGCGGTGGGAGAGGGCAGTACTTC
D: TRBD1; size: -; J: TRBJ1-2; V: TRBV5-1; CDR3: CASSPGQLEVYGYTF; DNA: TGCGCCAGCAGCCCGGGACAGTTAGAGGTCTATGGCTACACCTTC
D: -; size: few; J: TRBJ1-1; V: TRBV6-2/TRBV6-3; CDR3: CASSYLDGFAAFF; DNA: TGTGCCAGCAGTTATTTAGACGGGTTTGCTGCTTTCTTT
D: -; size: -; J: TRBJ2-5; V: TRBV7-2; CDR3: CASSSRREETQYF; DNA: TGTGCCAGCAGCTCCCGGAGGGAAGAGACCCAGTACTTC
D: TRBD2; size: -; J: TRBJ2-3; V: TRBV7-3; CDR3: CASSERGYGTDTQYF; DNA: TGTGCCAGCAGCGAGCGGGGGTACGGCACAGATACGCAGTATTTT
D: TRBD2; size: -; J: TRBJ2-4; V: TRBV7-2; CDR3: CASSRQAGANNIQYF; DNA: TGTGCCAGCAGCCGGCAAGCGGGGGCGAATAACATTCAGTACTTC
D: -; size: few; J: TRBJ2-1; V: TRBV4-2; CDR3: CASSQVRDSRPYNEQFF; DNA: TGTGCCAGCAGCCAAGTTAGAGATTCTCGCCCCTACAATGAGCAGTTCTTC
D: TRBD2; size: -; J: TRBJ2-3; V: TRBV9; CDR3: CASSVDSGWGTDTQYF; DNA: TGTGCCAGCAGCGTTGATAGCGGGTGGGGCACAGATACGCAGTATTTT
D: -; size: -; J: TRBJ2-3; V: TRBV5-1; CDR3: CASSSGESRASSQYF; DNA: TGCGCCAGCAGCTCCGGAGAGTCCCGCGCGTCCTCACAGTATTTT
D: TRBD1; size: few; J: TRBJ2-5; V: TRBV4-2; CDR3: CASSQDRDRVETQYF; DNA: TGTGCCAGCAGCCAAGATCGGGACAGGGTTGAGACCCAGTACTTC
D: -; size: few; J: TRBJ1-5; V: TRBV9; CDR3: CASSPQPGTLNQPQHF; DNA: TGTGCCAGCAGCCCCCAACCTGGCACCCTCAATCAGCCCCAGCATTTT
D: -; size: -; J: TRBJ1-6; V: TRBV12-3/TRBV12-4; CDR3: CASTWAWGRSLHF; DNA: TGTGCCAGCACCTGGGCTTGGGGTCGGTCCCTCCACTTT
D: TRBD1; size: few; J: TRBJ1-2; V: TRBV4-3; CDR3: CASSQQRPGQGAGYGYTF; DNA: TGCGCCAGCAGCCAACAACGCCCGGGACAGGGGGCGGGCTATGGCTACACCTTC
D: TRBD1; size: -; J: TRBJ2-5; V: TRBV7-2; CDR3: CASSFMTGYQETQYF; DNA: TGTGCCAGCAGCTTTATGACAGGGTACCAAGAGACCCAGTACTTC
D: -; size: few; J: TRBJ2-4; V: TRBV20-1; CDR3: CSAQRPRAKNIQYF; DNA: TGCAGTGCACAGAGACCCCGAGCCAAAAACATTCAGTACTTC
D: -; size: -; J: TRBJ1-2; V: TRBV5-1; CDR3: CASSYPDRPLGGYTF; DNA: TGCGCCAGCAGCTACCCGGACAGACCTCTGGGGGGCTACACCTTC
D: -; size: -; J: TRBJ2-1; V: TRBV11-2; CDR3: CASSLPMGNEQFF; DNA: TGTGCCAGCAGCTTACCGATGGGGAATGAGCAGTTCTTC
D: -; size: few; J: TRBJ2-1; V: TRBV9; CDR3: CASSVGDNEQFF; DNA: TGTGCCAGCAGCGTAGGGGACAATGAGCAGTTCTTC
D: -; size: few; J: TRBJ1-5; V: TRBV4-3; CDR3: CASSQDGRSGQPQHF; DNA: TGCGCCAGCAGCCAAGACGGGCGGTCGGGACAGCCCCAGCATTTT
D: TRBD1; size: -; J: TRBJ1-2; V: TRBV20-1; CDR3: CSANTDSHRGSTYGYTF; DNA: TGCAGTGCTAACACAGATTCACACAGGGGCTCAACTTATGGCTACACCTTC
D: TRBD2; size: -; J: TRBJ2-3; V: TRBV6-1; CDR3: CASGRGGPDTQYF; DNA: TGTGCCAGCGGGCGGGGGGGCCCTGATACGCAGTATTTT
D: -; size: -; J: TRBJ2-1; V: TRBV7-3; CDR3: CASSFDSASYNEQFF; DNA: TGTGCCAGCAGCTTTGACAGCGCGTCCTACAATGAGCAGTTCTTC
D: -; size: -; J: TRBJ1-2; V: TRBV7-2; CDR3: CASSLAYGTSPYGYTF; DNA: TGTGCCAGCAGCTTAGCATACGGGACAAGTCCCTATGGCTACACCTTC